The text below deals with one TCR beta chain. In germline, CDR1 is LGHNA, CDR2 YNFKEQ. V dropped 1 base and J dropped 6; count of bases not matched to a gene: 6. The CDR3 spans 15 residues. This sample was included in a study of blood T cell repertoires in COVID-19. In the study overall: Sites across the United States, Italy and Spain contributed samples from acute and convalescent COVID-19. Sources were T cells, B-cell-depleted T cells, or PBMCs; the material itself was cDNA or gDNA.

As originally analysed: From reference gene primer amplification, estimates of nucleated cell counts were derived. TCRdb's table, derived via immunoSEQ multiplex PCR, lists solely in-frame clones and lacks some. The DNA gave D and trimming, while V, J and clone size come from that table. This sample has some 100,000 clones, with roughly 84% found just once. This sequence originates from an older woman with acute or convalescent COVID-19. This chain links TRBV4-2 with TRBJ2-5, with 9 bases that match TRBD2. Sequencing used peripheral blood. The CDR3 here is CASSQGSGGVKTQYF. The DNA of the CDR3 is TGTGCCAGCAGCCAAGGTAGCGGGGGCGTTAAGACCCAGTACTTC.